This record concerns one T cell receptor (beta chain) sequence. The entry originates in a study of identical twins. Through template switching, a universal primer site was introduced, and the cDNA contained unique molecular identifiers. TCRdb recomputed calls from the 5' RACE reads with MiXCR, one row per CDR3 protein. The repertoire holds approximately 280,000 distinct CDR3 sequences, with more than 6.5% as singletons. CDR1 and CDR2 (germline): SNHLY, FYNNEI. V was clipped by 5 bases and J by 7 bases, with 19 bases between them. This CDR3 has 15 residues. This sample was also put to use in a study of yellow fever vaccine responses in identical twins.

The TCR was taken from a young woman in good health. Sequenced material: memory (CD45RO+) T cells sorted from blood. The chain employs TRBV2 and TRBJ2-3, with TRBD2 as a possible D gene (7 bases). CDR3 DNA sequence: TGTGCCAGCAGTACCCAGGGAGGGGGGGTGAATACGCAGTATTTT. Translating it yields CASSTQGGGVNTQYF.